Listed below are T cell receptor beta chains from one sample, sequenced in a study of blood T cell repertoires in COVID-19. Profiling relied on immunoSEQ multiplex PCR, and the TCRdb table lists in-frame clones only, not all of them. The sample records some 110,000 clones, roughly 89% being singletons. The sequencing input was peripheral blood. The receptors shown here come from a human donor in a cohort sampled during active COVID-19. Each CDR3 is given with its conserved first and last residue. D genes are given only for firm matches. Clone size is shown for a subset of rows, as once, few, many or a class of expanded clone.

clone_size	d_call	v_call	j_call	cdr3_nt	cdr3_aa
-	-	TRBV25-1	TRBJ2-7	TGTGCCAGCAGTGAAAGTGGGCAGGGCGCCCACGAGCAGTACTTC	CASSESGQGAHEQYF
-	TRBD1	TRBV9	TRBJ2-5	TGTGCCAGCAGCGGGGGACAGGGGCGGGAGACCCAGTACTTC	CASSGGQGRETQYF
once	TRBD2	TRBV5-1	TRBJ2-2	TGCGCCAGCAGCTTGGGTAGCGGGACCGGGGAGCTGTTTTTT	CASSLGSGTGELFF
-	-	TRBV18	TRBJ2-1	TGTGCCAGCCACAGCGACAGTTCCTACAATGAGCAGTTCTTC	CASHSDSSYNEQFF
-	-	TRBV9	TRBJ2-2	TGTGCCAGCAGCGTAGAGGCAAGCCCGGGCACCGGGGAGCTGTTTTTT	CASSVEASPGTGELFF
-	TRBD1	TRBV27	TRBJ1-2	TGTGCCAGCAGGTACCGGGACAGACAGTTCTATGGCTACACCTTC	CASRYRDRQFYGYTF
once	TRBD2	TRBV6-6	TRBJ2-7	TGTGCCAGCAGTTACACTAGCGGGAACCACGAGCAGTACTTC	CASSYTSGNHEQYF
-	TRBD1	TRBV7-9	TRBJ2-5	TGTGCCAGCAGCCCCCTTTGGGGGACAGGGGGCGAAGAGACCCAGTACTTC	CASSPLWGTGGEETQYF
-	-	TRBV27	TRBJ1-1	TGTGCCAGCAGTTTGGGGGGATGGAACGCTGAAGCTTTCTTT	CASSLGGWNAEAFF
-	TRBD1	TRBV7-2	TRBJ2-7	TGTGCCAGCAGCTTAATGGGACAGGGGACCTACGAGCAGTACTTC	CASSLMGQGTYEQYF